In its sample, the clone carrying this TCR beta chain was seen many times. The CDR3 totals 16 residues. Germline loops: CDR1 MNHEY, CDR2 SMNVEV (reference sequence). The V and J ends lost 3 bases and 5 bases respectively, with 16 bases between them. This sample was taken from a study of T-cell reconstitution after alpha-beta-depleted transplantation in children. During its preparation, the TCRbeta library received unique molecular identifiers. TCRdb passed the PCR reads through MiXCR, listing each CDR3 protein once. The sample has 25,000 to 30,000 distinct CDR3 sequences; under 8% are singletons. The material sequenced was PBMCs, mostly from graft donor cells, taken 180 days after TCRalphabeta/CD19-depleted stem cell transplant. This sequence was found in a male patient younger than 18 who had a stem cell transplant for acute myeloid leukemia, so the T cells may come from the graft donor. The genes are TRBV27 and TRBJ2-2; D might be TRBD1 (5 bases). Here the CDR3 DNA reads TGTGCCAGCAGTTTGAGTAGGCAGGGTGGTACCGGGGAGCTGTTTTTT. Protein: CASSLSRQGGTGELFF.